Listed here are 30 T cell receptor beta chains from one sample, sequenced in a study of OX40 agonist ivuxolimab in advanced cancers. Produced via immunoSEQ multiplex PCR; TCRdb's table is partial and in-frame only. The data hold 55,000 to 90,000 clones, with approximately 86% observed a single time. The source material was CD4+ or CD8+ T cells sorted from blood, sampled in a trial of the OX40 agonist ivuxolimab. These receptors originate from an adult with an advanced solid tumor such as melanoma, head and neck, liver or kidney cancer.

A few counts support this clone. V usage is TRBV19 and J usage is TRBJ1-6, with D perhaps matching TRBD1 (6 bases). There are 15 residues in the CDR3. The germline V gene has CDR1 LNHDA and CDR2 SQIVND (reference sequence). V lost 6 bases, J lost 5 bases, and 14 bases lay in between. The CDR3 DNA reads as TGTGCCAGTAGACCCGTGGACAGAGATAATTCACCCCTCCACTTT. Protein: CASRPVDRDNSPLHF.

The table lists this clone with a count of one. The V and J genes are TRBV4-2 and TRBJ1-4; 7 bases match TRBD1. The germline CDR1 and CDR2 sequences are LGHNA and YNFKEQ. This CDR3 has 16 residues. Losses at the gene ends were 1 base for V and 0 bases for J; bases not matched to a gene: 2. In DNA form, the CDR3 reads TGTGCCAGCAGCCAAGTCGGGACAGCAACTAATGAAAAACTGTTTTTT. This codes for CASSQVGTATNEKLFF.

V is TRBV5-4 and J is TRBJ2-7; 11 positions match TRBD1. V lost 3 bases and J lost 5; bases outside the gene matches: 10. This CDR3 is 16 amino acids long. Germline CDR1 is SGHNT and CDR2 is YYREEE (reference sequence). The chain's CDR3 is CASSSGTGGPGHEQYF. The CDR3 nucleotides read TGTGCCAGCAGCTCCGGGACAGGGGGTCCTGGCCACGAGCAGTACTTC.

The chain couples TRBV6-1 to TRBJ2-5; 8 bases are a match to TRBD1. This CDR3 region has 14 residues. Germline assignment: CDR1 MNHNS and CDR2 SASEGT. V lost 10 bases and J lost 4; bases outside the gene matches: 11. This CDR3 reads CATRGLTGGETQYF. The CDR3 DNA reads as TGTGCCACCAGGGGGCTTACTGGGGGAGAGACCCAGTACTTC.

This rearrangement joins TRBV10-3 to TRBJ1-3; D is ambiguous. V was cut by 2 bases and J by 3 bases, with 11 bases left in between. Germline values: CDR1 ENHRY, CDR2 SYGVKD. CDR3 length: 15 amino acids. The CDR3 DNA follows: TGTGCCATCAGTGAGAAGGGTTCGTATGGAAACACCATATATTTT. Its translation: CAISEKGSYGNTIYF.

The rearrangement joins TRBV5-4 to TRBJ2-7, with a possible D match to TRBD1 (5 bases). V shed 0 bases and J shed 6 bases, with 13 bases lying between them. Germline loops: CDR1 SGHNT, CDR2 YYREEE (reference sequence). The CDR3 spans 14 residues. CDR3 sequence: CASSLGGRVFEQYF. DNA of the CDR3: TGTGCCAGCAGCTTGGGAGGCAGGGTGTTCGAGCAGTACTTC.

The J gene is TRBJ1-2, the V gene TRBV30; D is undetermined. Germline CDR1 GTSNPN, CDR2 SVGIG (reference sequence). V was trimmed by 3 bases and J by 8 bases, leaving 16 bases between them. This CDR3 spans 13 amino acids. CDR3 amino acids: CAWSGEVGWGYTF. The DNA for the CDR3 is TGTGCCTGGAGCGGAGAAGTAGGGTGGGGCTACACCTTC.

This chain links TRBV5-1 with TRBJ2-7; TRBD1 matches 7 bases. Per germline, CDR1 SGHRS and CDR2 YFSETQ. This CDR3 region has 14 residues. V gave up 4 bases and J gave up 1 base; unmatched junction bases: 5. CDR3 nucleotides: TGCGCCAGCAGCCGACAGGGCGATTCCTACGAGCAGTACTTC. Translated, it gives CASSRQGDSYEQYF.

The V and J genes are TRBV6-5 and TRBJ1-6; D uncertain. V lost 4 bases and J lost 7, with 17 bases in between. This CDR3 spans 16 amino acids. The germline CDR1 and CDR2 sequences are MNHEY and SVGAGI. CDR3 protein: CASSFDGLSGNSPLHF. The CDR3 DNA reads as TGTGCCAGCAGTTTTGACGGGCTATCTGGGAATTCACCCCTCCACTTT.

This clone came up a few times. The V call is TRBV7-9, the J call TRBJ2-5; 7 bases align to TRBD2. This CDR3 is built from 12 residues. V lost 5 bases and J lost 4; bases outside the gene matches: 1. CDR1 is SEHNR and CDR2 is FQNEAQ in the germline V gene (reference sequence). CDR3 nucleotide sequence: TGTGCCAGCAGCAGGGAGGGAGAGACCCAGTACTTC. This encodes CASSREGETQYF.

The V gene is TRBV25-1, the J gene TRBJ1-1; no reliable D call. The CDR3 contains 12 residues. Germline CDR1 reads MGHDK; CDR2 reads SYGVNS. V was trimmed by 3 bases and J by 3 bases, leaving 5 bases between them. The CDR3 region is CASSERDTEAFF. CDR3 coding DNA: TGTGCCAGCAGTGAGCGGGACACTGAAGCTTTCTTT.

This clone was seen a single time. The rearrangement links TRBV9 to TRBJ2-2; TRBD2 might be the D (6 bases). The CDR3 runs 15 residues. Trimming stripped 1 base from V and 4 bases from J, with 11 bases between. Germline-derived CDR1 and CDR2 are SGDLS and YYNGEE. In DNA form, the CDR3 reads TGTGCCAGCAGCGTATTGGGGGGTCGCACCGGGGAGCTGTTTTTT. Translated, it gives CASSVLGGRTGELFF.

The chain combines TRBV10-3 with TRBJ2-5, with D tentatively TRBD2 (7 bases). V lost 10 bases, J lost 4 bases, and 19 bases lay in between. This CDR3 region has 14 residues. Germline assignment: CDR1 ENHRY and CDR2 SYGVKD. CDR3 nucleotide sequence: TGTGCCACCTCCCGCGGGGGCGGGGTAGAGACCCAGTACTTC. Protein: CATSRGGGVETQYF.

This chain links TRBV7-2 with TRBJ2-1; D not certain. Trimming took off 0 bases at V and 10 bases at J, with 10 bases between the two ends. Germline CDR1 SGHTA, CDR2 FQGNSA. The CDR3 is made up of 13 amino acids. The DNA for the CDR3 is TGTGCCAGCAGCTTAGCCGTGGAGCGCGAGCAGTTCTTC. Protein sequence: CASSLAVEREQFF.

The chain joins TRBV5-4 to TRBJ2-7; 11 bases are a match to TRBD1. The V gene end was trimmed by 3 bases and the J gene end by 6 bases; junction bases not matched to a gene: 8. Per the germline V gene, CDR1 is SGHNT and CDR2 is YYREEE (reference sequence). This CDR3 has 15 residues. The CDR3 sequence: CASSSARDRGSEQYF. CDR3 bases: TGTGCCAGCAGCTCGGCTCGGGACAGGGGGAGCGAGCAGTACTTC.

The chain links TRBV7-3 to TRBJ2-5, with D perhaps being TRBD1 or TRBD2 (5 bases each). Germline V CDR1 and CDR2: SGHTA, FQGTGA. This CDR3 region has 15 residues. Trimming shortened V by 5 bases and J by 3 bases, and 16 bases separated the two germline ends. In DNA form, the CDR3 reads TGTGCCAGCAGCCCCGGGACCGCTTTCAAAGAGACCCAGTACTTC. The encoded protein is CASSPGTAFKETQYF.

The chain combines TRBV19 with TRBJ2-1, with D unresolved. The CDR3 is 15 amino acids. V was trimmed by 3 bases and J by 2 bases, leaving 11 bases between them. In germline, CDR1 is LNHDA, CDR2 SQIVND (reference sequence). The CDR3 nucleotides are TGTGCCAGTAGTATCACTGGGCAAACCTACAATGAGCAGTTCTTC. It encodes CASSITGQTYNEQFF.

V usage is TRBV15 and J usage is TRBJ2-3, with 8 positions matching TRBD2. Germline values: CDR1 LNHNV, CDR2 YYDKDF (reference sequence). V was pared by 5 bases and J by 5 bases, with 12 bases of the junction left unmatched. This CDR3 is built from 16 residues. The CDR3 nucleotides read TGTGCCACCAGCGCCCGGGGGGCGGGAGGATTAGATACGCAGTATTTT. Translated: CATSARGAGGLDTQYF.

CDR3 loop: CASSGGTGVLLKSETQYF. Here the CDR3 DNA reads TGCGCCAGCAGCGGCGGAACAGGGGTCCTCCTAAAATCGGAGACCCAGTACTTC. V gene TRBV5-1 combines with J gene TRBJ2-5; 7 nucleotides match TRBD1. The CDR3 has 18 residues. J was trimmed by 5 bases and V by 4 bases; bases with no gene match: 20. Germline V gives CDR1 SGHRS, CDR2 YFSETQ.

The sample holds a few counts of this clone. V is TRBV19 and J is TRBJ1-1, with 9 bases identical to TRBD1. CDR3 length: 14 amino acids. CDR1 is LNHDA, CDR2 SQIVND, per germline (reference sequence). Germline trimming cut 4 bases from V and 4 bases from J; bases unmatched to any gene: 4. The CDR3 region is CASSSRDRATEAFF. CDR3 in DNA: TGTGCCAGTAGTAGCAGGGACAGGGCCACTGAAGCTTTCTTT.

The rearrangement joins TRBV11-2 to TRBJ2-3; TRBD1 matches at 8 bases. This CDR3 is built from 16 residues. Trimming removed 2 bases from V and 0 bases from J; junction bases left unmatched: 4. The germline V gene encodes CDR1 SGHAT and CDR2 FQNNGV. DNA of the CDR3: TGTGCCAGCAGCTTACAGGGGGCCGGTAGCACAGATACGCAGTATTTT. The encoded protein is CASSLQGAGSTDTQYF.

This clone was observed a single time. The CDR3 loop reads CASSITGSNQPQHF. The CDR3 DNA reads as TGTGCCAGTAGTATCACGGGTAGCAATCAGCCCCAGCATTTT. The chain couples TRBV19 to TRBJ1-5; no clear D. The CDR3 has 14 amino acids. Trimming cost V 3 bases and J 0 bases, with 6 bases left between them. From germline, CDR1 is LNHDA and CDR2 SQIVND (reference sequence). The full variable domain, its missing parts supplied by reference TRBV19 and TRBJ1-5, is DGGITQSPKYLFRKEGQNVTLSCEQNLNHDAMYWYRQDPGQGLRLIYYSQIVNDFQKGDIAEGYSVSREKKESFPLTVTSAQKNPTAFYLCASSITGSNQPQHFGDGTRLSIL.

The V call is TRBV5-1, the J call TRBJ2-1; 7 bases fit TRBD1. The CDR3 contains 12 residues. Germline V lookup: CDR1 SGHRS, CDR2 YFSETQ. The ends lost 0 bases at V and 13 bases at J; junction bases unmatched: 4. The CDR3 DNA follows: TGCGCCAGCAGCTTGGACAGGGGTCCTCAGTTCTTC. The encoded protein is CASSLDRGPQFF. Full variable domain (outside the CDR3, taken from reference TRBV5-1 and TRBJ2-1): KAGVTQTPRYLIKTRGQQVTLSCSPISGHRSVSWYQQTPGQGLQFLFEYFSETQRNKGNFPGRFSGRQFSNSRSEMNVSTLELGDSALYLCASSLDRGPQFFGPGTRLTVL.

The chain couples TRBV7-2 to TRBJ1-2; D gene ambiguous. The CDR3 runs to 12 residues. V was cut by 1 base and J by 7 bases, with 7 bases left in between. The germline V gene encodes CDR1 SGHTA and CDR2 FQGNSA. CDR3 coding DNA: TGTGCCAGCAGCTTAGGTCTTCGTGGCTACACCTTC. It codes for CASSLGLRGYTF.

The chain combines TRBV18 with TRBJ2-5; D ambiguous. With the DNA end fitting TRBJ2-7 better, the J assignment may be wrong. The CDR3 runs 14 residues. Per the germline V gene, CDR1 is KGHSH and CDR2 is LQKENI. The CDR3 sequence is CASSPLRNSYEQYF. For the CDR3, the DNA is TGTGCCAGCTCACCACTTAGAAACTCCTACGAGCAGTACTTC.

This clone was observed a single time. V usage is TRBV12-1 and J usage is TRBJ2-7. TRBV12-1 is a pseudogene segment. This CDR3 has 11 amino acids. CDR3 bases: TGTGCCAGCAGCTTGGGGTACGAGCAGTACTTC. It encodes CASSLGYEQYF.

This clone appeared once. The chain has TRBV9 and TRBJ1-2; D unresolved. The germline gives CDR1 SGDLS, CDR2 YYNGEE. The V and J ends lost 4 bases and 2 bases respectively, with 9 bases between them. The CDR3 sequence is 13 residues long. The CDR3 nucleotides are TGTGCCAGCAGCTCCTTTGAGAACTATGGCTACACCTTC. Its protein product is CASSSFENYGYTF.

The chain couples TRBV6-6 to TRBJ1-6, with unresolved D. Germline V lookup: CDR1 MNHNY, CDR2 SVGAGI (reference sequence). The V end lost 0 bases, the J end lost 0 bases, and 6 bases lay between the germline ends. The CDR3 is made up of 16 amino acids. CDR3 amino acids: CASSYSTSSYNSPLHF. In DNA form, the CDR3 reads TGTGCCAGCAGTTACTCGACGAGCTCCTATAATTCACCCCTCCACTTT.

The V call is TRBV11-2, the J call TRBJ2-3, with 14 nucleotides matching TRBD2. The V segment lost 2 bases and the J segment 5 bases; nucleotides outside the gene matches: 6. Germline CDR1 SGHAT, CDR2 FQNNGV. The CDR3 consists of 17 residues. In DNA form, the CDR3 reads TGTGCCAGCAGCTTACTTGGACTAGCGGGGGGTAGAGATACGCAGTATTTT. This encodes CASSLLGLAGGRDTQYF.

This clone appeared a single time. As DNA, the CDR3 is TGCGCCAGCAGCCAAGATGGACTAGCCTCTCAGGATACGCAGTATTTT. It is translated as CASSQDGLASQDTQYF. The J gene is TRBJ2-3, the V gene TRBV4-1, with 8 bases aligning to TRBD2. The CDR3 runs 16 residues. Germline V gene data show CDR1 as MGHRA and CDR2 as YSYEKL. After removal of 0 bases from V and 6 bases from J, the junction contained 8 bases not matched to a gene.